One T cell receptor beta chain is described in this entry. Original analysis: Nucleated cell counts were estimated from reference gene primer amplification. Here immunoSEQ multiplex PCR was the method, and the copy in TCRdb shows in-frame clones only, minus some. V and J calls and clone size are those listed in that table; D and trimming were worked out from the DNA. The sample yields some 57,000 clones, more than 90% seen once. These data belong to a study of blood T cell repertoires in COVID-19. Study in general: Samples representing acute and convalescent COVID-19 were sourced from the United States, Italy and Spain. T cells, B-cell-depleted T cells, or PBMCs supplied cDNA or gDNA.

Germline values: CDR1 MNHEY, CDR2 SMNVEV (reference sequence). V lost 3 bases, J lost 7 bases, and 12 bases lay in between. The CDR3 has 14 residues. The origin of this receptor is a human donor in a cohort sampled during active COVID-19. Sequencing was carried out using peripheral blood. The chain employs TRBV27 and TRBJ2-2; D is perhaps TRBD2 (6 bases). CDR3 sequence reads: CASSFETRGGELFF. CDR3 sequence (DNA): TGTGCCAGCAGTTTTGAGACTAGGGGCGGGGAGCTGTTTTTT.